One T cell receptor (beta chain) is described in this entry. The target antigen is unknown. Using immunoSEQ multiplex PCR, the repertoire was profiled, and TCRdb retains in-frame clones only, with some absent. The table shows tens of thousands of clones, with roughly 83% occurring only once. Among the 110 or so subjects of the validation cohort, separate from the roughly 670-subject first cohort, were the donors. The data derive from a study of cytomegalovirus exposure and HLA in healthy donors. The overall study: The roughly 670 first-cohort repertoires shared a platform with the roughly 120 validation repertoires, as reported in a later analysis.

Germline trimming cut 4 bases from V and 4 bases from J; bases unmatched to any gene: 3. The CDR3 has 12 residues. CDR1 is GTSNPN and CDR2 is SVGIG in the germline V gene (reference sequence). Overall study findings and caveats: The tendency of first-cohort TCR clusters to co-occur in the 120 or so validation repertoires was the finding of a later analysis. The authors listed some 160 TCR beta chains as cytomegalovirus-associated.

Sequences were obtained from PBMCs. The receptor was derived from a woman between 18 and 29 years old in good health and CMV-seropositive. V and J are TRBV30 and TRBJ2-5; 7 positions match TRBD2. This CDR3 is CAWTLAGETQYF. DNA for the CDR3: TGTGCCTGGACCTTAGCGGGAGAGACCCAGTACTTC.